Listed here are 11 T cell receptor beta chains from one sample, sequenced in a study (dated by TCRdb to 2014 to 2015). The library was made by 5' RACE. Sequencing used an Illumina MiSeq. In TCRdb, the public reads were trimmed at Q25 with fastp and aligned with MiXCR, with productive beta chains retained. A single entry per CDR3 protein holds the most common genes and DNA from its merged rows. The table for this sample lists approximately 40,000 distinct CDR3 sequences; roughly 30% of them were counted only once. Together, the top ten hold about 3.8% of the sample. The specimen was tumor-infiltrating memory CD4+ T cells sorted from the breast tumor. Interpreted using the paper, the cell subset or site label stands for: memory CD4+ T cells, CD4+CD45RO+CD25-. The receptors shown here come from a female donor with breast cancer.

This clonotype was seen a few times. V gene TRBV7-2 combines with J gene TRBJ1-4, with D unclear. V shed 6 bases and J shed 4 bases, with 9 bases lying between them. CDR1 is SGHTA and CDR2 is FQGNSA in the germline V gene. This CDR3 is built from 13 residues. CDR3 in amino acids: CASRLPGNEKLFF. DNA for the CDR3: TGTGCCAGCAGGTTGCCGGGTAATGAAAAACTGTTTTTT.

The chain has TRBV20-1 and TRBJ1-1; D remains unclear. This CDR3 contains 11 residues. Trimming took off 3 bases at V and 6 bases at J, with 8 bases between the two ends. CDR1 DFQATT and CDR2 SNEGSKA come from the germline V gene (reference sequence). The CDR3 DNA is TGCAGTGCTAGGGCAGACCCTGAAGCTTTCTTT. Residues: CSARADPEAFF.

V is TRBV20-1 and J is TRBJ2-5, with TRBD2 matching over 7 bases. V shed 0 bases and J 5 bases; nucleotides not matched to a gene: 3. The CDR3 covers 13 residues. The germline CDR1 and CDR2 sequences are DFQATT and SNEGSKA (reference sequence). CDR3 protein: CSARDSGWETQYF. CDR3 nucleotide sequence: TGCAGTGCTAGAGATAGCGGGTGGGAGACCCAGTACTTC.

The chain uses TRBV19 and TRBJ2-1, with D unclear. Germline CDR1 reads LNHDA; CDR2 reads SQIVND (reference sequence). Between the trimmed V and J ends, which lost 4 bases and 8 bases, there was a span of 6 bases. CDR3 size: 11 residues. The CDR3 DNA reads TGTGCCAGTAGTAACCTGGATGAGCAGTTCTTC. This sequence encodes CASSNLDEQFF.

The chain carries TRBV6-1 and TRBJ1-3, with D possibly being TRBD1 (5 bases). Germline V gene sequence: CDR1 MNHNS, CDR2 SASEGT. There are 14 residues in the CDR3. Trimming shortened V by 5 bases and J by 0 bases, and 8 bases separated the two germline ends. The CDR3 region has the DNA TGTGCCAGCAGTCAGACAGTCTCTGGAAACACCATATATTTT. Its protein product is CASSQTVSGNTIYF.

There are a few counts of this clonotype. This chain uses TRBV7-2 with TRBJ2-3; D might be TRBD1 (6 bases). Per the germline V gene, CDR1 is SGHTA and CDR2 is FQGNSA. Deletions cut 1 base from V and 1 base from J, with 6 bases between. This CDR3 region has 14 residues. The CDR3 here is CASSLGTGTDTQYF. DNA for the CDR3: TGTGCCAGCAGCTTAGGGACAGGCACAGATACGCAGTATTTT.

The chain links TRBV7-9 to TRBJ2-7; D not certain. The CDR3 consists of 14 residues. Per germline, CDR1 SEHNR and CDR2 FQNEAQ (reference sequence). The V gene lost 4 bases and the J gene lost 2 bases, with 12 bases spanning the gap. The CDR3 DNA is TGTGCCAGCAGCTCCAGTGGGGTCCCCTACGAGCAGTACTTC. It yields the protein CASSSSGVPYEQYF.

The chain links TRBV6-1 to TRBJ2-7; TRBD1 matches at 9 bases. CDR3 length: 15 amino acids. CDR1 and CDR2 from the germline V gene are MNHNS and SASEGT. V lost 6 bases and J lost 9; bases outside the gene matches: 15. The CDR3 bases are TGTGCCAGCAGGGGGGGACAGGGAGTGTCTGTCGGGCAGTACTTC. Its translation is CASRGGQGVSVGQYF.

The V gene is TRBV7-9, the J gene TRBJ2-7; tentative D call: TRBD2 (5 bases). Per germline, CDR1 SEHNR and CDR2 FQNEAQ (reference sequence). The CDR3 consists of 13 residues. Trimming pared 4 bases from V and 1 base from J, leaving 8 bases between. CDR3 nucleotide sequence: TGTGCCAGCAGCTCGAGGGATTCCTACGAGCAGTACTTC. Translation gives CASSSRDSYEQYF. Variable domain in full (rest from reference TRBV7-9 and TRBJ2-7): DTGVSQNPRHKITKRGQNVTFRCDPISEHNRLYWYRQTLGQGPEFLTYFQNEAQLEKSRLLSDRFSAERPKGSFSTLEIQRTEQGDSAMYLCASSSRDSYEQYFGPGTRLTVT.

This clonotype was seen only a few times. This chain joins TRBV4-1 and TRBJ2-5; TRBD2 matches 8 bases. The CDR3 has 18 residues. Per the germline V gene, CDR1 is MGHRA and CDR2 is YSYEKL. J lost 2 bases, V lost 2 bases, and 13 bases had no gene match. The CDR3 protein is CASSQRVRRSGGQETQYF. The CDR3 DNA reads TGCGCCAGCAGCCAAAGGGTACGGAGAAGCGGGGGTCAAGAGACCCAGTACTTC.

In its sample, this clonotype was seen a few times. The chain has TRBV9 and TRBJ2-1, with 8 bases that match TRBD2. This CDR3 has 15 residues. V lost 3 bases to trimming and J lost 2 bases; unmatched junction nucleotides: 4. Germline CDR1 SGDLS, CDR2 YYNGEE. This CDR3 reads CASSAGLAPYNEQFF. The CDR3, as DNA: TGTGCCAGCAGCGCAGGACTAGCCCCCTACAATGAGCAGTTCTTC.